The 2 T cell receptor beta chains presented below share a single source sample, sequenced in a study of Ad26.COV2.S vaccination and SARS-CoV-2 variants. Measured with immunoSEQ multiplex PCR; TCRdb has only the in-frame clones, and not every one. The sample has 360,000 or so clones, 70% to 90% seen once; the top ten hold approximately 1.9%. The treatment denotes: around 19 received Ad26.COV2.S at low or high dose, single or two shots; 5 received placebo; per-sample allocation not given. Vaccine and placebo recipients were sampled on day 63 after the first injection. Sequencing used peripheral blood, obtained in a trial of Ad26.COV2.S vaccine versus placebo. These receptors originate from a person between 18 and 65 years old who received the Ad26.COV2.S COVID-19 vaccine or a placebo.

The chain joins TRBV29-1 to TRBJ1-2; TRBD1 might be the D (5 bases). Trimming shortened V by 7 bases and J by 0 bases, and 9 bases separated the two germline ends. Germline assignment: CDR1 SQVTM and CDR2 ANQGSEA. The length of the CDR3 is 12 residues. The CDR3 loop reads CSGLTANYGYTF. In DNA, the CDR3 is TGCAGCGGACTGACAGCTAACTATGGCTACACCTTC. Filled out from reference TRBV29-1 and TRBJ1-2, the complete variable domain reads SAVISQKPSRDICQRGTSLTIQCQVDSQVTMMFWYRQQPGQSLTLIATANQGSEATYESGFVIDKFPISRPNLTFSTLTVSNMSPEDSSIYLCSGLTANYGYTFGSGTRLTVV.

The CDR3: CATSEGQTYNEQFF. The CDR3 DNA reads as TGTGCCACCAGTGAGGGACAGACCTACAATGAGCAGTTCTTC. This chain uses TRBV24-1 with TRBJ2-1, with 7 bases that match TRBD1. V lost 4 bases to trimming and J lost 2 bases; unmatched junction nucleotides: 1. The CDR3 contains 14 residues. CDR1 is KGHDR, CDR2 SFDVKD, per germline.